This TCR beta chain was recorded in a study of cytomegalovirus exposure and HLA in healthy donors. The primer mix had 60 Vbeta and 13 Jbeta primers. TCRdb's copy holds only in-frame clones and misses some; the assay was immunoSEQ multiplex PCR. This repertoire includes 150,000 or so clones. Germline lookup yields CDR1 SGHDT and CDR2 YYEEEE. Between the trimmed V and J ends, which lost 3 bases and 1 base, there was a span of 9 bases. The CDR3 has 14 residues. The chain combines TRBV5-6 with TRBJ2-3, with a tentative D call TRBD1 (6 bases). The clonotype originates from a woman aged 55-70 years in good health and CMV-seronegative. The sample taken for sequencing was PBMCs. The CDR3 is CASSSDRRTDTQYF. The CDR3 DNA follows: TGTGCCAGCAGCTCGGACAGACGCACAGATACGCAGTATTTT.